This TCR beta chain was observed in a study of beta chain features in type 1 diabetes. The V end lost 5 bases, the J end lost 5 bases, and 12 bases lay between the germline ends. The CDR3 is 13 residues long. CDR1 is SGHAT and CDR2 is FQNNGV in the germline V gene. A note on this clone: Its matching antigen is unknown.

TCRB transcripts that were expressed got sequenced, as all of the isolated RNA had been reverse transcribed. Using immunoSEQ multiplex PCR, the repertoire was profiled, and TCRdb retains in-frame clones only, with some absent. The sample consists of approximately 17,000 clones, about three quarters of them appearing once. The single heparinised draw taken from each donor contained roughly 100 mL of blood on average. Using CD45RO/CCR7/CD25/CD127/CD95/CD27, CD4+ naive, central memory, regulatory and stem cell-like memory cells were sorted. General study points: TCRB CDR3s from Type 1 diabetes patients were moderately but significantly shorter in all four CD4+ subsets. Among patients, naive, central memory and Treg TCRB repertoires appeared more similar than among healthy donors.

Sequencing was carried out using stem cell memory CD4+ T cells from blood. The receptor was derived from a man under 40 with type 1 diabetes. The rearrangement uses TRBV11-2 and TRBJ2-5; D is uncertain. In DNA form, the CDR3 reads TGTGCCAGCAGCCTTAGCCTCGGGGAGACCCAGTACTTC. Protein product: CASSLSLGETQYF.